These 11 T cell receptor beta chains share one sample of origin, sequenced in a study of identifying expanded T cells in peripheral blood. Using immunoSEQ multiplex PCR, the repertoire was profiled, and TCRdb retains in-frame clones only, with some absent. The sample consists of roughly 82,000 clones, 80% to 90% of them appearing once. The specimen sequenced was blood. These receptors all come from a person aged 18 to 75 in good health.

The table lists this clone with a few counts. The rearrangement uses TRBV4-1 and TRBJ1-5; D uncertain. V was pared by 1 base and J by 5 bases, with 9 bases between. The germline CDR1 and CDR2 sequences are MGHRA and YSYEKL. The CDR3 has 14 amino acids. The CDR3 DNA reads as TGCGCCAGCAGCCAAGGGGAAGTCGATCAGCCCCAGCATTTT. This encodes CASSQGEVDQPQHF.

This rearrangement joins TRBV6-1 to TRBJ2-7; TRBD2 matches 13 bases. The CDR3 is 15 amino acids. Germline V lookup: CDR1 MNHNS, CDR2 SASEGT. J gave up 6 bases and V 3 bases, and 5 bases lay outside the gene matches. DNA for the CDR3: TGTGCCAGCAGTGATGGACTAGCGGGGGTTCGCGAGCAGTACTTC. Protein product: CASSDGLAGVREQYF.

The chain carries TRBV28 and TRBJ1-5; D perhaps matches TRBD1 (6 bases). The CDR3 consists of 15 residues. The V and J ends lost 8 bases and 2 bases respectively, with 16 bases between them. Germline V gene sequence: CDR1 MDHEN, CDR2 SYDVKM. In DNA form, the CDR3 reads TGTGCCAGCTATATGCGACAGGCCGGCAATCAGCCCCAGCATTTT. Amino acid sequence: CASYMRQAGNQPQHF.

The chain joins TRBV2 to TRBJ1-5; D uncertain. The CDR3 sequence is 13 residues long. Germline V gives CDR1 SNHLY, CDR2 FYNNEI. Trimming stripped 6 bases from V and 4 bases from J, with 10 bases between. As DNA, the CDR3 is TGTGCCAGCAGCAACAATTTAAATCAGCCCCAGCATTTT. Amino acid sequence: CASSNNLNQPQHF.

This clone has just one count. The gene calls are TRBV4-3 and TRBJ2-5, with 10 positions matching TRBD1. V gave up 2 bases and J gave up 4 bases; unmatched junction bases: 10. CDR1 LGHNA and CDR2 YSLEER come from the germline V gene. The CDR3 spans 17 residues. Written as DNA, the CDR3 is TGCGCCAGCAGCCAAAAGCCGACAGGGGGCTCAGGAGAGACCCAGTACTTC. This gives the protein CASSQKPTGGSGETQYF.

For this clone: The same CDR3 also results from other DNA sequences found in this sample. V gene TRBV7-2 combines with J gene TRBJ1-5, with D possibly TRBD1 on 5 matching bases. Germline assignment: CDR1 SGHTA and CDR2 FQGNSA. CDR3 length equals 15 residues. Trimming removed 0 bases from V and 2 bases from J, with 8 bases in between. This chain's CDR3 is CASSLAGGGNQPQHF. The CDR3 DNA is TGTGCCAGCAGCTTAGCGGGAGGGGGCAATCAGCCCCAGCATTTT.

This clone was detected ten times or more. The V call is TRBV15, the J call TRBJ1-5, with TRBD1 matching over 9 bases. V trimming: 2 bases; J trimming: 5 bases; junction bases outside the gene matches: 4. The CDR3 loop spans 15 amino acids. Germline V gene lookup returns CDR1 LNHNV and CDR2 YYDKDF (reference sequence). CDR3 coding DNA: TGTGCCACCAGCAGATGGACAGGGGAGGATCAGCCCCAGCATTTT. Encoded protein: CATSRWTGEDQPQHF.

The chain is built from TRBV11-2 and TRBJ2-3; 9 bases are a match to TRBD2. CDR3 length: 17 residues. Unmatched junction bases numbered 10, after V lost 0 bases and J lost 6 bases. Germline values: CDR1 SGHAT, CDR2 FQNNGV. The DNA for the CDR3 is TGTGCCAGCAGCTTAGATTCGGCGGGAGGGCCGACGGATACGCAGTATTTT. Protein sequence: CASSLDSAGGPTDTQYF.

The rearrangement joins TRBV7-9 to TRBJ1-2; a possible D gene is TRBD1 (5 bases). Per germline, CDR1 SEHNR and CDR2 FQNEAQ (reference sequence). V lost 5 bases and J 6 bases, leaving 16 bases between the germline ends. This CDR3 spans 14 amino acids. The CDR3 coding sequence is TGTGCCAGCAGCCCCTCCGAGGGGACGAATGGCTACACCTTC. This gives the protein CASSPSEGTNGYTF.

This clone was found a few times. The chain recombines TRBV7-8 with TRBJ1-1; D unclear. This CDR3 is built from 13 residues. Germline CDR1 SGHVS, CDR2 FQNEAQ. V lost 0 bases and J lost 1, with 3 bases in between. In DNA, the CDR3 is TGTGCCAGCAGCTTAGCGCCGAACACTGAAGCTTTCTTT. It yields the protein CASSLAPNTEAFF.

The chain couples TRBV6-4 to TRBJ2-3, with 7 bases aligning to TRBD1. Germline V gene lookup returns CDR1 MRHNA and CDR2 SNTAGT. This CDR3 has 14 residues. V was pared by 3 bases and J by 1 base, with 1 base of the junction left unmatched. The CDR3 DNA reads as TGTGCCAGCAGTGAGCAGGGGGGCACAGATACGCAGTATTTT. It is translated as CASSEQGGTDTQYF.